The 25 T cell receptor beta chains below were found in one sample sequenced in a study of T cell responses to AZD1222 COVID-19 vaccine. TCRdb's table, derived via immunoSEQ multiplex PCR, lists solely in-frame clones and lacks some. The sample has more than 110,000 clones; 92% are singletons. The sequenced sample was peripheral blood, obtained on day 0 of AZD1222 vaccination. Source of these receptors: an adult in good health.

The chain recombines TRBV4-1 with TRBJ1-5; D is unclear. Germline-derived CDR1 and CDR2 are MGHRA and YSYEKL. Trimming shortened V by 2 bases and J by 8 bases, and 10 bases separated the two germline ends. The CDR3 spans 13 residues. The CDR3, as DNA: TGCGCCAGCAGCCAATGGGAAACTGAGCCCCAGCATTTT. It yields the protein CASSQWETEPQHF.

V usage is TRBV7-2 and J usage is TRBJ2-1; D is ambiguous. Germline V lookup: CDR1 SGHTA, CDR2 FQGNSA. The CDR3 spans 13 residues. The germline V and J ends were trimmed by 8 bases and 3 bases, with 11 bases remaining between them. CDR3 region: CASRLASYNEQFF. CDR3 DNA sequence: TGTGCCAGCCGATTAGCCAGCTACAATGAGCAGTTCTTC.

V is TRBV10-2 and J is TRBJ1-2, with D maybe TRBD1 (6 bases). The CDR3 sequence is 14 residues long. The ends were cut back, 4 bases at V and 5 bases at J, with 14 bases in the middle. CDR1 WSHSY and CDR2 SAAADI come from the germline V gene. The CDR3 is CASSVRAGTYGYTF. The DNA of the CDR3 is TGCGCCAGCAGTGTTAGGGCAGGGACATATGGCTACACCTTC.

This chain links TRBV27 with TRBJ2-5; D uncertain. The CDR3 sequence is 15 residues long. Deletions cut 5 bases from V and 1 base from J, with 14 bases between. CDR1 MNHEY and CDR2 SMNVEV come from the germline V gene (reference sequence). The CDR3 protein is CASSVGLSPQETQYF. CDR3 sequence (DNA): TGTGCCAGCAGTGTAGGCCTTTCCCCCCAAGAGACCCAGTACTTC.

This chain connects TRBV2 to TRBJ2-1; 12 bases agree with TRBD2. CDR1 and CDR2 (germline): SNHLY, FYNNEI. Germline trimming cut 8 bases from V and 6 bases from J; bases unmatched to any gene: 8. CDR3 length: 15 residues. CDR3 in DNA: TGTGCCAGCGGGTTGGGACTAGCGGGTATCAATGAGCAGTTCTTC. This sequence encodes CASGLGLAGINEQFF.

This clone was seen once. The V and J genes are TRBV6-5 and TRBJ2-7; 7 bases match TRBD2. Trimming removed 8 bases from V and 1 base from J; junction bases left unmatched: 8. This CDR3 has 14 amino acids. Germline CDR1 MNHEY, CDR2 SVGAGI. The CDR3 sequence: CASRYLAASYEQYF. The CDR3 coding sequence is TGTGCCAGCCGATACCTAGCGGCTTCCTACGAGCAGTACTTC.

The CDR3 reads CASSRSASSTGELFF. CDR3 nucleotides: TGCGCCAGCAGCCGGTCGGCTAGCAGCACCGGGGAGCTGTTTTTT. V and J are TRBV4-3 and TRBJ2-2, with D possibly TRBD2 on 5 matching bases. There are 15 residues in the CDR3. Germline values: CDR1 LGHNA, CDR2 YSLEER. The ends were cut back, 4 bases at V and 4 bases at J, with 13 bases in the middle.

The chain is built from TRBV14 and TRBJ1-4; D not certain. The CDR3 sequence is 15 residues long. Germline CDR1 SGHDN, CDR2 FVKESK. V gave up 0 bases and J gave up 9 bases, with 14 bases separating them. CDR3 DNA sequence: TGTGCCAGCAGCCAAGAAATAGGGCAACTCCAAAAACTGTTTTTT. Its translation: CASSQEIGQLQKLFF.

This chain uses TRBV5-1 with TRBJ2-7, with TRBD2 matching 10 bases. The J segment lost 0 bases and the V segment lost 0 bases, leaving 9 bases of the junction unmatched. The CDR3 spans 18 residues. Germline V gene data show CDR1 as SGHRS and CDR2 as YFSETQ. Here the CDR3 reads CASSLAASGRGGSYEQYF. The CDR3 DNA follows: TGCGCCAGCAGCTTGGCCGCTAGCGGGAGAGGAGGCTCCTACGAGCAGTACTTC.

The chain combines TRBV19 with TRBJ2-2, with 9 nucleotides matching TRBD1. This CDR3 contains 16 residues. In germline, CDR1 is LNHDA, CDR2 SQIVND (reference sequence). Germline trimming cut 6 bases from V and 6 bases from J; bases unmatched to any gene: 11. The CDR3 region is CASRPQGARSPGELFF. CDR3 DNA: TGTGCCAGTAGACCACAGGGGGCGCGAAGTCCCGGGGAGCTGTTTTTT.

The chain couples TRBV7-2 to TRBJ2-1; 7 bases fit TRBD2. CDR1 is SGHTA and CDR2 is FQGNSA in the germline V gene. V lost 2 bases and J lost 5; bases outside the gene matches: 9. CDR3 length: 16 amino acids. The CDR3 nucleotides are TGTGCCAGCAGCTTACGGAGGGAGGGCCTGAACAATGAGCAGTTCTTC. The encoded protein is CASSLRREGLNNEQFF.

This sequence joins TRBV9 and TRBJ2-7, with 7 bases identical to TRBD2. CDR1 and CDR2 from the germline V gene are SGDLS and YYNGEE. The junction had 10 bases not matched to a gene; V was cut back by 0 bases and J by 4 bases. The CDR3 has 16 amino acids. The CDR3 sequence is CASSVGGRLAEYEQYF. DNA of the CDR3: TGTGCCAGCAGCGTAGGAGGGAGACTAGCCGAATACGAGCAGTACTTC.

V gene TRBV11-2 combines with J gene TRBJ2-7; 13 bases match TRBD2. CDR1 SGHAT and CDR2 FQNNGV come from the germline V gene. Trimming removed 5 bases from V and 6 bases from J; junction bases left unmatched: 4. CDR3 length: 14 amino acids. In nucleotides, the CDR3 is TGTGCCAGCAGCCTTCGGACTAGCGGGGGCGAGCAGTACTTC. Translation: CASSLRTSGGEQYF.

The J gene is TRBJ1-5, the V gene TRBV28; a possible D gene is TRBD1 (5 bases). The CDR3 totals 13 residues. V was shortened by 7 bases and J by 6 bases, with 13 bases between the two germline ends. Germline loops: CDR1 MDHEN, CDR2 SYDVKM. CDR3 sequence (DNA): TGTGCCAGCACGTGGGGCCCATCTCAGCCCCAGCATTTT. Its protein is CASTWGPSQPQHF.

The chain uses TRBV21-1 and TRBJ2-7. TRBV21-1 is an annotated pseudogene. The CDR3 extends over 13 amino acids. The DNA of the CDR3 is TGTGCCAGCAGCAAAGAGGACGGGACCGAGCAGTACTTC. Translated, it gives CASSKEDGTEQYF.

V is TRBV7-3 and J is TRBJ2-7; TRBD1 agrees at 10 bases. In germline, CDR1 is SGHTA, CDR2 FQGTGA. The CDR3 is 15 amino acids. V was pared by 5 bases and J by 4 bases, with 8 bases of the junction left unmatched. The DNA of the CDR3 is TGTGCCAGCAGCCAGACCGGGACAGGGGTGTACGAGCAGTACTTC. Protein sequence: CASSQTGTGVYEQYF.

A word on this clone: At the DNA level, this CDR3 is encoded by other sequences in the same sample as well. The chain carries TRBV9 and TRBJ2-1; D is uncertain. The V end was cut by 0 bases, the J end by 4 bases, with 2 bases between. The CDR3 is made up of 12 amino acids. Per the germline V gene, CDR1 is SGDLS and CDR2 is YYNGEE. The CDR3 DNA sequence: TGTGCCAGCAGCGTAGGTTACAATGAGCAGTTCTTC. Translation: CASSVGYNEQFF. Variable domain in full (rest from reference TRBV9 and TRBJ2-1): DSGVTQTPKHLITATGQRVTLRCSPRSGDLSVYWYQQSLDQGLQFLIQYYNGEERAKGNILERFSAQQFPDLHSELNLSSLELGDSALYFCASSVGYNEQFFGPGTRLTVL.

The rearrangement links TRBV5-6 to TRBJ1-1; D gene ambiguous. Between the trimmed V and J ends, which lost 4 bases and 10 bases, there was a span of 20 bases. Germline V lookup: CDR1 SGHDT, CDR2 YYEEEE. The CDR3 consists of 14 residues. Here the CDR3 DNA reads TGTGCCAGCAGCCTGGACGGGCCAGGAGCGTCAGCTTTCTTT. Translating it yields CASSLDGPGASAFF.

The rearrangement joins TRBV19 to TRBJ2-3; tentative D call: TRBD2 (6 bases). V dropped 5 bases and J dropped 0 bases, with 18 bases sitting between them. Germline V gives CDR1 LNHDA, CDR2 SQIVND (reference sequence). This CDR3 region has 17 residues. Here the CDR3 reads CASSPHRLDQSTDTQYF. DNA for the CDR3: TGTGCCAGTAGTCCGCACCGACTAGACCAGAGCACAGATACGCAGTATTTT.

The chain uses TRBV19 and TRBJ2-1; TRBD2 agrees at 8 bases. V gave up 4 bases and J gave up 2 bases; unmatched junction bases: 4. Per the germline V gene, CDR1 is LNHDA and CDR2 is SQIVND (reference sequence). The CDR3 extends over 15 amino acids. The CDR3 nucleotides read TGTGCCAGTAGTAGGACTAGCACCCCCTACAATGAGCAGTTCTTC. Protein product: CASSRTSTPYNEQFF. Variable domain in full (rest from reference TRBV19 and TRBJ2-1): DGGITQSPKYLFRKEGQNVTLSCEQNLNHDAMYWYRQDPGQGLRLIYYSQIVNDFQKGDIAEGYSVSREKKESFPLTVTSAQKNPTAFYLCASSRTSTPYNEQFFGPGTRLTVL.

The chain couples TRBV9 to TRBJ2-1; D is unclear. Germline V gives CDR1 SGDLS, CDR2 YYNGEE. The CDR3 has 13 residues. V gave up 3 bases and J gave up 7 bases, with 11 bases separating them. The CDR3 is CASSAGSVNEQFF. CDR3 nucleotide sequence: TGTGCCAGCAGCGCTGGGTCCGTTAATGAGCAGTTCTTC.

V usage is TRBV5-1 and J usage is TRBJ2-7, with D possibly being TRBD1 (6 bases). CDR1 is SGHRS, CDR2 YFSETQ, per germline. The CDR3 has 15 amino acids. Trimming cost V 0 bases and J 3 bases, with 13 bases left between them. This chain's CDR3 is CASSLAGTPLYEQYF. CDR3 DNA: TGCGCCAGCAGCTTGGCCGGGACACCACTCTACGAGCAGTACTTC.

This chain joins TRBV6-2 or TRBV6-3 and TRBJ2-7, with D perhaps TRBD2 (6 bases). Germline CDR1 reads MNHEY; CDR2 reads SVGEGT. Trimming removed 5 bases at V and 0 bases at J, with 11 bases between. The CDR3 consists of 14 residues. This CDR3 reads CASSPGLTSYEQYF. As DNA, the CDR3 is TGTGCCAGCAGTCCGGGACTTACCTCCTACGAGCAGTACTTC.

The CDR3 region is CASNGGGGYEQYF. CDR3 DNA sequence: TGTGCCAGCAACGGGGGCGGAGGCTACGAGCAGTACTTC. This chain links TRBV2 with TRBJ2-7, with D possibly called TRBD1 or TRBD2 (6 bases each). Trimming left V 7 bases short and J 3 bases short, with 13 bases between. This CDR3 spans 13 amino acids. CDR1 and CDR2 from the germline V gene are SNHLY and FYNNEI.

V is TRBV19 and J is TRBJ2-7; D ambiguous. This CDR3 is 15 amino acids long. CDR1 is LNHDA, CDR2 SQIVND, per germline (reference sequence). Between the trimmed V and J ends, which lost 0 bases and 2 bases, there was a span of 11 bases. The CDR3 protein is CASSIDLAPAYEQYF. The CDR3 bases are TGTGCCAGTAGTATAGATCTGGCCCCGGCCTACGAGCAGTACTTC.